One T cell receptor beta chain is described in this entry. The target antigen is unknown. This record comes from a study of T cells in localized non-small cell lung cancer. The study's findings and limits: Adjacent lung had a median roughly 60 of the 100 largest tumor clones. Compared with tumor, uninvolved adjacent lung displayed greater T cell clonality, ranking highest overall. A higher density of T cells in blood coincided with extended overall survival. Heterogeneity stays possible, as sequencing covered only one tumor region.

The V gene's germline CDR1 is MNHEY and CDR2 SVGAGI. This CDR3 region has 15 residues. Trimming at V came to 7 bases and at J to 2 bases, leaving 5 bases not matched to a gene. Measured with immunoSEQ multiplex PCR; TCRdb has only the in-frame clones, and not every one. The sample lists more than 30,000 clones, approximately 90% occurring once. This chain joins TRBV6-5 and TRBJ2-6, with 7 bases matching TRBD1. Sequences were derived from peripheral blood mononuclear cells, sampled before any cancer treatment. The sequence was obtained from a man aged 40 to 70 with stage III lung adenocarcinoma. As DNA, the CDR3 is TGTGCCAGCACCACCACAGGGGCTGGGGCCAACGTCCTGACTTTC. It specifies CASTTTGAGANVLTF.